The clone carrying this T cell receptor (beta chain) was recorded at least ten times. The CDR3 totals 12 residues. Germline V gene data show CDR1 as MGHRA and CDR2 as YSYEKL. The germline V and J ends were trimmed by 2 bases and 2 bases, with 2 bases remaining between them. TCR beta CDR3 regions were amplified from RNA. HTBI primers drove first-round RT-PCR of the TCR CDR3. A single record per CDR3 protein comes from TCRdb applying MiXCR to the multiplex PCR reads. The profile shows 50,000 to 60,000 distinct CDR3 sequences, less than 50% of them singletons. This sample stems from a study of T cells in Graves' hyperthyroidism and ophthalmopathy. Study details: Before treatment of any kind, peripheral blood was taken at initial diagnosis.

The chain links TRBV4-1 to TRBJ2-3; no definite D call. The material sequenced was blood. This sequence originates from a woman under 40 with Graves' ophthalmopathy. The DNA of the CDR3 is TGCGCCAGCAGCCAAAACACAGATACGCAGTATTTT. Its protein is CASSQNTDTQYF.